This is a list of T cell receptor beta chains from one sample in a study of tumor-infiltrating lymphocytes in localized non-small cell lung cancer. Some clones are missing from TCRdb's copy, which holds only in-frame ones; the method was immunoSEQ multiplex PCR. The sample gives 13,000 or so clones, roughly 80% of which show up once; about 13% is in the top ten. Sample: uninvolved lung tissue not adjacent to the tumor. The source is a human donor with non-small cell lung cancer. The CDR3 runs from the conserved cysteine through the conserved F or W. The D gene is left open where the match is weak. The size field is filled for only some rows; it gives once, few, many or a size class.

>.|.|TRBJ1-1|TRBV9
TGTGCCAGCAGCGTAGCTTGGAGGAACACTGAAGCTTTCTTT
CASSVAWRNTEAFF
>.|.|TRBJ1-5|TRBV28
TGTGCCAGCCTAATGCTAGGGGAGAATCAGCCCCAGCATTTT
CASLMLGENQPQHF
>TRBD1|few|TRBJ1-1|TRBV9
TGTGCCAGCAGCCCGGGACAGTTGAACACTGAAGCTTTCTTT
CASSPGQLNTEAFF
>.|.|TRBJ1-5|TRBV28
TGTGCCAGCAGTCCCCGGAACATCGGGTTGGGTCAGCCCCAGCATTTT
CASSPRNIGLGQPQHF
>.|.|TRBJ2-3|TRBV6-5
TGTGCCAGCAGTTGGGGGAGCGGTAGTACAGATACGCAGTATTTT
CASSWGSGSTDTQYF
>.|.|TRBJ1-2|TRBV6-5
TGTGCCAGCAGTTACCGTGGACTCCTAAACTATGGCTACACCTTC
CASSYRGLLNYGYTF
>TRBD2|.|TRBJ2-7|TRBV6-1
TGTGCCAGCAGGGCGAGTCTAGCGGACCTATACGAGCAGTACTTC
CASRASLADLYEQYF
>.|.|TRBJ2-5|TRBV7-9
TGTGCCAGCAGCCCTGGACACTCTACCCAAGAGACCCAGTACTTC
CASSPGHSTQETQYF
>.|.|TRBJ2-7|TRBV7-8
TGTGCCAGCAGCTTCTCACAGGTCCACTCCTACGAGCAGTACTTC
CASSFSQVHSYEQYF
>.|.|TRBJ1-6|TRBV6-1
TGTGCCAGCAGTGGTCCTCAGGGGAACTTTAATTCACCCCTCCACTTT
CASSGPQGNFNSPLHF
>.|.|TRBJ2-7|TRBV4-3
TGCGCCAGCAGCCAAGATCTTCCCACAGGGCTCCTCTCCTACGAGCAGTACTTC
CASSQDLPTGLLSYEQYF
>TRBD1|once|TRBJ1-5|TRBV2
TGTGCCAGCAGTAAAGACAGGGACCCCAGGCCCCAGCATTTT
CASSKDRDPRPQHF
>TRBD1|.|TRBJ1-1|TRBV7-9
TGTGCCAGCAGCCGGGACAGGGCCGCTTTCTTT
CASSRDRAAFF
>TRBD1|.|TRBJ1-5|TRBV28
TGTGCCAGCAGTTTAGGCCACCACGCCCCGGGACAGCCCCGACGGGCCCAGCATTTT
CASSLGHHAPGQPRRAQHF